The sequence of this T cell receptor beta chain was determined in a study of blood T cell repertoires in COVID-19. Background on the study: Sources were T cells, B-cell-depleted T cells, or PBMCs; the material itself was cDNA or gDNA.

The CDR3 spans 15 residues. The V gene's germline CDR1 is MNHEY and CDR2 SVGEGT. With 2 bases removed from V and 4 bases from J, the gap between germline ends came to 12 bases. Methods used by the authors: Nucleated cell number was recorded as an estimate derived from reference gene primer amplification. Libraries were prepared by immunoSEQ multiplex PCR; TCRdb keeps only in-frame clonotypes and omits some of them. D and trimming were read from the DNA, whereas the V and J calls and clone size are those reported in that table. The sample lists about 89,000 clones, 65% to 85% occurring once. Seattle patients were enrolled while actively infected and followed longitudinally.

This receptor was obtained from a man aged 65 to 85 with COVID-19, enrolled during active disease. V and J are TRBV6-2 or TRBV6-3 and TRBJ1-5; no firm D call. The sequencing input was peripheral blood. CDR3 nucleotide sequence: TGTGCCAGCAGTTACCAGTCAGGAGGTAATCAGCCCCAGCATTTT. Protein product: CASSYQSGGNQPQHF.